This T cell receptor (beta chain) was documented in a study of regulatory T cells in long-lasting Graves disease. The table lists this clonotype with many counts. Documented time point: newly diagnosed GD, antithyroid drugs for less than 3 months. PBMC RNA served as the TCR library source. In this cohort, patients came from an endocrinology department located in Xi'an, China. CDR3 length: 16 amino acids. Germline V CDR1 and CDR2: MDHEN, SYDVKM. V was trimmed by 3 bases and J by 3 bases, leaving 15 bases between them. Both iRepertoire HTBI primers and Arm-PCR of CDR3 regions were used to build the TCR beta libraries. MiXCR, run by TCRdb on the multiplex PCR reads, gives a single entry per CDR3 protein. Of approximately 470,000 distinct CDR3 sequences in the sample, about a sixth are singletons; the top ten hold 9% to 15%. These sequences were also reported in another study, on T cells in Graves' hyperthyroidism and ophthalmopathy. That paper states: Stable Graves' hyperthyroidism denoted no ophthalmopathy progression over 18 months. The diagnostic basis comprised clinical symptoms, serum thyroxine and TRAb, thyroid ultrasound and orbital computed tomography.

This clonotype originated in a man in his forties or fifties with Graves disease. The sample here was peripheral blood mononuclear cells (PBMCs), taken at new diagnosis, from a patient treated with antithyroid drugs. The chain combines TRBV28 with TRBJ1-5; D might be TRBD1 (5 bases). The chain's CDR3 is CASSFPSGLPNQPQHF. CDR3 nucleotides: TGTGCCAGCAGTTTCCCCTCAGGGCTACCCAATCAGCCCCAGCATTTT.